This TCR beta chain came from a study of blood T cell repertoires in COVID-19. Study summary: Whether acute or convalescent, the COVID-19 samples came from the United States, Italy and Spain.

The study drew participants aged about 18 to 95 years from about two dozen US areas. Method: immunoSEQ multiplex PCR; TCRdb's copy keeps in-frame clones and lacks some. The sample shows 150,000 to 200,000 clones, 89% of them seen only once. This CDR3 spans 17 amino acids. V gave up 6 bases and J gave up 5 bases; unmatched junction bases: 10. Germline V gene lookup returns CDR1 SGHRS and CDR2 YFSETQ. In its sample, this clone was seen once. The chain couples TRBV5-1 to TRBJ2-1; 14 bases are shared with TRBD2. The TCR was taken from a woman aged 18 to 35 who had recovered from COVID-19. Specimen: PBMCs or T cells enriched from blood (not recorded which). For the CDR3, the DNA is TGCGCCAGCATCGCGGGACTAGCGGGAGACAGCGACAATGAGCAGTTCTTC. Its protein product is CASIAGLAGDSDNEQFF.